The rows below give T cell receptor beta chains drawn from one sample of a study of blood T cell repertoires in COVID-19. The table came from immunoSEQ multiplex PCR; TCRdb's copy has only in-frame clones and leaves some out. Among a few hundred thousand clones listed, roughly 89% were seen once. Sequencing was done on a sample of peripheral blood. The receptors come from a woman in her thirties or forties with COVID-19, enrolled during active disease. Each CDR3 is given without its conserved first and last residue.

v_call cdr3_aa
TRBV28 ASRRQGSNQPQH
TRBV19 ASSSRGSDTEAF
TRBV25-1 ASSLLAGTEAF
TRBV5-1 ASGRVGQMNTGELF
TRBV10-3 AISGTGEQPQH
TRBV12-3/TRBV12-4 ASSLLLFGGLY
TRBV7-6 ASSLLAGPYNEQF
TRBV30 AWSQGANYGYT
TRBV24-1 ATSDSGRGGRSHEQY
TRBV3-1/TRBV3-2 ASSPGGPDNEQF
TRBV19 ASRSGQTNQPQH
TRBV5-1 ASSYWEGGDYGYT
TRBV4-3 ASSQDTGSYEQY
TRBV5-6 ASSLDRVSNYGYT
TRBV5-4 ASSSGTEDGYT
TRBV7-3 ASSLNTGAEQY
TRBV5-1 ASSLTRTAQETQY
TRBV4-3 ASSQDRLAGAYNEQF
TRBV11-2 ASSSPKNSQETQY
TRBV7-2 ASSLGIAGGNYGYT
TRBV4-3 ASSQTGVNSPLH
TRBV20-1 SASPVPNTEAF
TRBV5-1 ASSLQKGIPGNIQY
TRBV28 ASTMGEAGTGSYEELF
TRBV2 ASQPSGLRGYT
TRBV4-2 ASSPTGPSLHGYT
TRBV7-8 ASSLDRGLDGYT
TRBV30 AWSGGQSYEQY
TRBV5-6 ASSFLPGGGETQY